This T cell receptor (beta chain) was sequenced for a study of shared clonotypes between healthy human individuals. Points from the study as a whole: In contrast to clonotypes shared by all four donors, non-shared clonotypes had lower generation probabilities.

Comments on this clone: Its cognate antigen is unknown. Other DNA sequences in this specimen translate into the identical CDR3.

The test was conducted at deep level. Sorted-subset replicate PCR reactions were performed with approximately 200 ng DNA, corresponding to roughly 30,000 T cell genomes. TCRdb keeps only in-frame clones here, not all; method: immunoSEQ multiplex PCR. The table shows fewer than 130,000 clones, with 67% occurring only once. Recent vaccinations or acute infections were absent in the healthy HIV-negative adult donors. Between the trimmed V and J ends, which lost 0 bases and 7 bases, there was a span of 16 bases. The CDR3 consists of 15 residues. In germline, CDR1 is MNHNS, CDR2 SASEGT. The source is a woman aged 30 to 39 in good health. J is TRBJ2-7 and V is TRBV6-1; D tentatively reads TRBD1 or TRBD2 (5 bases each). The sequenced material came from memory CD8+ T cells sorted from blood. Documented subset: CD45RO+ cells pooled with CCR7-negative TemRA cells. CDR3 sequence (DNA): TGTGCCAGCAGTGAAGCGGAGGACACCCCTTCAGAGCAGTACTTC. Translation gives CASSEAEDTPSEQYF.